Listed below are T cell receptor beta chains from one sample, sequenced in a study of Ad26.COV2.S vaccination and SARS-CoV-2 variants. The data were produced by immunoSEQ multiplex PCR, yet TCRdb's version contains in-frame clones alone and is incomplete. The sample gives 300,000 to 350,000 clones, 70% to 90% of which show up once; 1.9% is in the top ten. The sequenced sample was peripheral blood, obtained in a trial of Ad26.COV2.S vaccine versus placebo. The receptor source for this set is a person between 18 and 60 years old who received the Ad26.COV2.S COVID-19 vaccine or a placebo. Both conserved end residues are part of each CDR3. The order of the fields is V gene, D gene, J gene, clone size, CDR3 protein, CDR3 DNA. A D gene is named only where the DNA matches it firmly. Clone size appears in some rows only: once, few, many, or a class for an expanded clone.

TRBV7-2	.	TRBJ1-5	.	CASSFRGNQPQHF	TGTGCCAGCAGCTTCCGGGGCAATCAGCCCCAGCATTTT
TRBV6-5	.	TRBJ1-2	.	CASSSPRMLNYGYTF	TGTGCCAGCAGTTCCCCGCGGATGCTTAACTATGGCTACACCTTC
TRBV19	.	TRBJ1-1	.	CASSIDLLGEAFF	TGTGCCAGTAGTATAGACCTCTTAGGTGAAGCTTTCTTT
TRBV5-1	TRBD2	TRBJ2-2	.	CASSRTSGGANTGELFF	TGCGCCAGCAGCCGGACTAGCGGGGGGGCGAACACCGGGGAGCTGTTTTTT
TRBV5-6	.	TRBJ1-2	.	CASSFTQGYGYTF	TGTGCCAGCAGCTTTACCCAGGGTTATGGCTACACCTTC
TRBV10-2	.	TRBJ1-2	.	CASMGLRNYGYTF	TGCGCCAGCATGGGCTTGAGGAACTATGGCTACACCTTC
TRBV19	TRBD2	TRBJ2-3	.	CASRGLAGGITDTQYF	TGTGCCAGTAGGGGACTAGCGGGGGGCATCACAGATACGCAGTATTTT
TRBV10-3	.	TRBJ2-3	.	CACGQILTDTQYF	TGTGCCTGCGGACAGATCCTAACAGATACGCAGTATTTT
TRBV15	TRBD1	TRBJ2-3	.	CATSSRDRGTDTQYF	TGTGCCACCAGCAGCCGGGACAGAGGGACAGATACGCAGTATTTT
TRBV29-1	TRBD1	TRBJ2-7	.	CSVGDRDPYEQYF	TGCAGCGTTGGGGACAGGGACCCCTACGAGCAGTACTTC
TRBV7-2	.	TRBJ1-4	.	CASSHSWGMSEKLFF	TGTGCCAGCAGCCACTCGTGGGGGATGTCTGAAAAACTGTTTTTT
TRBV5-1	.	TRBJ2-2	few	CASSSTGPIGELFF	TGCGCCAGCAGCTCGACAGGACCCATCGGGGAGCTGTTTTTT
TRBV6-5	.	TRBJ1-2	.	CASIRSTANYGYTF	TGTGCCAGCATCCGGTCGACAGCTAACTATGGCTACACCTTC
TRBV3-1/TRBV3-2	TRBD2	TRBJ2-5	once	CASSPGTSVGTQYF	TGTGCCAGCAGCCCCGGGACTAGCGTGGGGACCCAGTACTTC
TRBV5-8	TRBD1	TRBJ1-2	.	CASSDMDRGHGYTF	TGTGCCAGCAGCGATATGGACAGGGGTCATGGCTACACCTTC
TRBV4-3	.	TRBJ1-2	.	CASSPHRRANYGYTF	TGCGCCAGCAGCCCCCATCGGCGGGCCAACTATGGCTACACCTTC
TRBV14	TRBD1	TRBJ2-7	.	CASSPAAGTGSEQYF	TGTGCCAGCAGCCCGGCCGCCGGGACAGGGAGCGAGCAGTACTTC
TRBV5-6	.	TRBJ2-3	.	CASSLEISTDTQYF	TGTGCCAGCAGCTTGGAGATTAGCACAGATACGCAGTATTTT
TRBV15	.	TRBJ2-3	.	CATSRDTWGKLRTDTQYF	TGTGCCACCAGCAGAGATACTTGGGGTAAGCTGAGGACAGATACGCAGTATTTT
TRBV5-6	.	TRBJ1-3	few	CASSSRPDSRVNTIYF	TGTGCCAGCAGCTCCCGACCCGACAGTAGGGTAAACACCATATATTTT
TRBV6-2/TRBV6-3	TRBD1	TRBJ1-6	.	CASSYPITGGVRNSPLHF	TGTGCCAGCAGTTACCCTATTACAGGGGGCGTCAGGAATTCACCCCTCCACTTT
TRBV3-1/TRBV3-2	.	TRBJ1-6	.	CASSSVDSPLHF	TGTGCCAGCAGCTCGGTCGATTCACCCCTCCACTTT
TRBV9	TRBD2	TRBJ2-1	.	CASSTSGGPNEQFF	TGTGCCAGCAGCACGTCGGGGGGGCCGAATGAGCAGTTCTTC
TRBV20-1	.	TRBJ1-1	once	CSASRGSGEAFF	TGCAGTGCTAGTAGGGGGAGCGGTGAAGCTTTCTTT
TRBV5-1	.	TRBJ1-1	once	CASSLGLNRVGYEAFF	TGCGCCAGCAGCTTGGGTCTTAACAGGGTCGGGTATGAAGCTTTCTTT
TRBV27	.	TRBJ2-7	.	CASAEGTSGYEQYF	TGTGCCAGCGCTGAAGGGACATCGGGGTACGAGCAGTACTTC
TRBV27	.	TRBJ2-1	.	CASVNRASLSNEQFF	TGTGCCAGCGTCAACAGGGCGTCCCTCAGTAATGAGCAGTTCTTC
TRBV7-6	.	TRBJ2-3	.	CASSYGAGKGDTQYF	TGTGCCAGCAGCTATGGGGCAGGGAAGGGAGATACGCAGTATTTT
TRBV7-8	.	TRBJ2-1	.	CASSRPGVQFF	TGTGCCAGCAGCCGACCGGGGGTGCAGTTCTTC
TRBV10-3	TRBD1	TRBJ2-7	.	CAISESQGEQYF	TGTGCCATCAGTGAGTCACAGGGGGAGCAGTACTTC
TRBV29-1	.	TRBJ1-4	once	CSVGAGDEKLFF	TGCAGCGTTGGGGCAGGGGATGAAAAACTGTTTTTT
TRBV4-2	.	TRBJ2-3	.	CASSRDLYTDTQYF	TGTGCCAGCAGCCGGGACTTGTACACAGATACGCAGTATTTT
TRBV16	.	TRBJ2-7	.	CASSQWGQPASYEQYF	TGTGCCAGCAGCCAATGGGGGCAGCCAGCCTCCTACGAGCAGTACTTC
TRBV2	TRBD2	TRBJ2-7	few	CATIPLAGLYEQYF	TGTGCCACCATCCCACTAGCGGGCCTTTACGAGCAGTACTTC
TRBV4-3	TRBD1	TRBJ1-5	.	CASSPSLTGEVSQHF	TGCGCCAGCAGCCCTTCTTTGACAGGGGAAGTTAGCCAGCATTTT
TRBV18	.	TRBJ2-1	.	CASSLHQLGTTHEQFF	TGTGCCAGCTCCCTTCATCAACTGGGGACGACGCATGAGCAGTTCTTC
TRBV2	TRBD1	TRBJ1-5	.	CASRPGTGTGVGGSNQPQHF	TGTGCCAGCAGGCCTGGTACCGGGACAGGGGTGGGGGGTAGCAATCAGCCCCAGCATTTT
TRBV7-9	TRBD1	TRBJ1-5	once	CASSSESDREQPQHF	TGTGCCAGCAGCTCTGAGAGCGACAGGGAACAGCCCCAGCATTTT
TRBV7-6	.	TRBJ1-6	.	CASSLASQGGSPLHF	TGTGCCAGCAGCTTAGCCTCACAGGGAGGTTCACCCCTCCACTTT
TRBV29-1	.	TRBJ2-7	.	CSVRVWGSEEQYF	TGCAGCGTACGCGTGTGGGGGTCTGAAGAGCAGTACTTC
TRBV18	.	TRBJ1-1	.	CASSPRKGGEAFF	TGTGCCAGCTCACCCAGAAAAGGGGGTGAAGCTTTCTTT
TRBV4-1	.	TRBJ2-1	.	CASSQLPGVVFNNEQFF	TGCGCCAGCAGCCAACTCCCCGGGGTAGTGTTCAACAATGAGCAGTTCTTC
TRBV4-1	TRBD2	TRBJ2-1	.	CASNPGTTYNEQFF	TGCGCCAGCAACCCAGGGACTACCTACAATGAGCAGTTCTTC
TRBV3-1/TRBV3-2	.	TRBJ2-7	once	CASSQGGPLSSYEQYF	TGTGCCAGCAGCCAAGGGGGCCCTCTGAGCTCCTACGAGCAGTACTTC
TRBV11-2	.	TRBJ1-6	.	CASSFGATVYSPLHF	TGTGCCAGCAGCTTCGGAGCGACGGTATATTCACCCCTCCACTTT
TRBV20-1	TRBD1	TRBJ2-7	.	CSASWGQGAHEQYF	TGCAGTGCTAGTTGGGGACAGGGGGCCCACGAGCAGTACTTC
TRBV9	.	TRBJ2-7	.	CASSVGGYDEQYF	TGTGCCAGCAGCGTAGGAGGGTACGACGAGCAGTACTTC
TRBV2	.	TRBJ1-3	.	CASTRQVNSGNTIYF	TGTGCCAGCACGAGACAGGTCAACTCTGGAAACACCATATATTTT
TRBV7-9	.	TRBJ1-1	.	CASSLAGANTEAFF	TGTGCCAGCAGCTTAGCAGGCGCTAACACTGAAGCTTTCTTT
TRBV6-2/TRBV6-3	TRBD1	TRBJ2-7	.	CASSRPGQGRYEQYF	TGTGCCAGCAGTCGTCCGGGACAGGGAAGGTACGAGCAGTACTTC
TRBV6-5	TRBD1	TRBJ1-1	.	CASSLGQWGTEAFF	TGTGCCAGCAGCCTGGGACAGTGGGGCACTGAAGCTTTCTTT
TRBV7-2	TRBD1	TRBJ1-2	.	CASSLSGTGRGGYTF	TGTGCCAGCAGCTTATCCGGGACAGGGAGAGGGGGCTACACCTTC